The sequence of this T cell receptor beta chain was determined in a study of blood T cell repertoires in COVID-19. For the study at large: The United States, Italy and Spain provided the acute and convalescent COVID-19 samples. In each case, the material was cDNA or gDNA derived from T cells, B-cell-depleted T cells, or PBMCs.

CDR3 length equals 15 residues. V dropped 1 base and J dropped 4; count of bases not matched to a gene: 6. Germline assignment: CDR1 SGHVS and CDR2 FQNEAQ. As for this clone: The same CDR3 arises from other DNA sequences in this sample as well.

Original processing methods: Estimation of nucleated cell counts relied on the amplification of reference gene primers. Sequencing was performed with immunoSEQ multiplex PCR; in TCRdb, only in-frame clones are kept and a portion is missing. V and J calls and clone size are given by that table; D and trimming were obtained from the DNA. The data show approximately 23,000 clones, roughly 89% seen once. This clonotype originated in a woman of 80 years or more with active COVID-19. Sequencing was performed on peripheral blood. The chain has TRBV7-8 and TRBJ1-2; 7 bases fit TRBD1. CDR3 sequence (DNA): TGTGCCAGCAGCTTAGGTGGCCAGGGGGTCTATGGCTACACCTTC. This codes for CASSLGGQGVYGYTF.